This is a list of T cell receptor beta chains from one sample in a study of siplizumab effects on memory and regulatory T cells. Measured with immunoSEQ multiplex PCR; TCRdb has only the in-frame clones, and not every one. The repertoire includes more than 85,000 clones, 70% to 90% of them detected once, and about 15% sits in the top ten. Sequencing used CD4+ T cells sorted from blood. The origin of the receptors is a human donor in good health. CDR3s include the opening cysteine and the closing phenylalanine or tryptophan. A D gene is named only where the DNA matches it firmly. The listing skips clone size in some rows; elsewhere it reads once, few, many or a size class.

j_call: TRBJ2-3; d_call: NA; clone_size: NA; v_call: TRBV11-1; cdr3_nt: TGTGCCAGCAGCTTAGGACAGACCGATACGCAGTATTTT; cdr3_aa: CASSLGQTDTQYF
j_call: TRBJ2-3; d_call: NA; clone_size: NA; v_call: TRBV29-1; cdr3_nt: TGCAGCGTTGGGGCAGGAAACACAGATACGCAGTATTTT; cdr3_aa: CSVGAGNTDTQYF
j_call: TRBJ2-7; d_call: TRBD1; clone_size: NA; v_call: TRBV4-1; cdr3_nt: TGCGCCAGCACCCTGGGGGACAGGGCAGGGGTATACGAGCAGTACTTC; cdr3_aa: CASTLGDRAGVYEQYF
j_call: TRBJ1-1; d_call: NA; clone_size: NA; v_call: TRBV18; cdr3_nt: TGTGCCAGCTCCGACCGCGCGCGGGGATCTGAAGCTTTCTTT; cdr3_aa: CASSDRARGSEAFF
j_call: TRBJ2-2; d_call: NA; clone_size: NA; v_call: TRBV19; cdr3_nt: TGTGCCAGTAGGCGGACGGTAGGAACCGGGGAGCTGTTTTTT; cdr3_aa: CASRRTVGTGELFF
j_call: TRBJ2-7; d_call: NA; clone_size: NA; v_call: TRBV6-1; cdr3_nt: TGTGCCAGCAGATTTGACCCGGTGGGGCTCTACGAGCAGTACTTC; cdr3_aa: CASRFDPVGLYEQYF
j_call: TRBJ1-1; d_call: NA; clone_size: few; v_call: TRBV18; cdr3_nt: TGTGCCAGCTCACCACAGAAGAACACTGAAGCTTTCTTT; cdr3_aa: CASSPQKNTEAFF
j_call: TRBJ2-6; d_call: NA; clone_size: few; v_call: TRBV4-1; cdr3_nt: TGCGCCAGCAGCCAAGAAGCAGGTGGCTCTGGGGCCAACGTCCTGACTTTC; cdr3_aa: CASSQEAGGSGANVLTF
j_call: TRBJ2-7; d_call: NA; clone_size: NA; v_call: TRBV4-1; cdr3_nt: TGCGCCAGCAGCCAGCTCGGGTCTAGCTACGAGCAGTACTTC; cdr3_aa: CASSQLGSSYEQYF
j_call: TRBJ2-6; d_call: NA; clone_size: NA; v_call: TRBV6-1; cdr3_nt: TGTGCCAGCAGGGACCGGACGGGCGGGGCCAACGTCCTGACTTTC; cdr3_aa: CASRDRTGGANVLTF
j_call: TRBJ2-3; d_call: NA; clone_size: NA; v_call: TRBV28; cdr3_nt: TGTGCCAGCAGTTCCTCGACTACTAGCCCGACCCCAGATACGCAGTATTTT; cdr3_aa: CASSSSTTSPTPDTQYF
j_call: TRBJ1-5; d_call: NA; clone_size: NA; v_call: TRBV19; cdr3_nt: TGTGCCAGTAGTATAGCAGTAAGGCAGGGCAGGCAGCCCCAGCATTTT; cdr3_aa: CASSIAVRQGRQPQHF
j_call: TRBJ1-2; d_call: TRBD1; clone_size: once; v_call: TRBV7-2; cdr3_nt: TGTGCCAGCAGCCCTACAAGGGGGCCTTATGGCTACACCTTC; cdr3_aa: CASSPTRGPYGYTF
j_call: TRBJ1-1; d_call: NA; clone_size: NA; v_call: TRBV30; cdr3_nt: TGTGCCTGGAGGAGGGACAACACGAACACTGAAGCTTTCTTT; cdr3_aa: CAWRRDNTNTEAFF
j_call: TRBJ1-2; d_call: TRBD1; clone_size: many; v_call: TRBV7-9; cdr3_nt: TGTGCCAGCAGCGGAGGGACAGCCCGAAACTATGGCTACACCTTC; cdr3_aa: CASSGGTARNYGYTF
j_call: TRBJ2-7; d_call: NA; clone_size: NA; v_call: TRBV6-5; cdr3_nt: TGTGCCAGCAGTTACGGTATTCAAGGTCACGAGCAGTACTTC; cdr3_aa: CASSYGIQGHEQYF
j_call: TRBJ2-3; d_call: NA; clone_size: NA; v_call: TRBV4-2; cdr3_nt: TGTGCCAGCAGCCAAGGAAGGGACTCCACATTCACAGATACGCAGTATTTT; cdr3_aa: CASSQGRDSTFTDTQYF
j_call: TRBJ2-1; d_call: TRBD2; clone_size: NA; v_call: TRBV9; cdr3_nt: TGTGCCAGCAGCCCCTCGGGACTAGGCTTCCTTGAGCAGTTCTTC; cdr3_aa: CASSPSGLGFLEQFF
j_call: TRBJ2-7; d_call: NA; clone_size: NA; v_call: TRBV21-1; cdr3_nt: TGTGCCAGCAGCAACTCACCGTACTTC; cdr3_aa: CASSNSPYF
j_call: TRBJ2-7; d_call: NA; clone_size: NA; v_call: TRBV28; cdr3_nt: TGTGCCAGCAGAGTTGGAGGGAGCTCCTACGAGCAGTACTTC; cdr3_aa: CASRVGGSSYEQYF
j_call: TRBJ2-2; d_call: TRBD2; clone_size: NA; v_call: TRBV7-3; cdr3_nt: TGTGCCAGCAGCAAATACGGACTAGCGGGAGGGCCGAACACCGGGGAGCTGTTTTTT; cdr3_aa: CASSKYGLAGGPNTGELFF
j_call: TRBJ1-1; d_call: NA; clone_size: NA; v_call: TRBV27; cdr3_nt: TGTGCCAGCAGTTTTCCCCCGGGGGGGGCAGGACTGAACACTGAGTTT; cdr3_aa: CASSFPPGGAGLNTEF
j_call: TRBJ1-4; d_call: NA; clone_size: once; v_call: TRBV4-2; cdr3_nt: TGTGCCAGCAGCCCGTCGACCTCTCGGGAAAAACTGTTTTTT; cdr3_aa: CASSPSTSREKLFF
j_call: TRBJ1-1; d_call: TRBD1; clone_size: NA; v_call: TRBV7-9; cdr3_nt: TGTGCCAGCGATCCCGGGACAGGGGCTGAAGCTTTCTTT; cdr3_aa: CASDPGTGAEAFF
j_call: TRBJ1-2; d_call: NA; clone_size: few; v_call: TRBV11-3; cdr3_nt: TGTGCCAGCAGCTTAGATGGGTACAGAGAGGGCTACACCTTC; cdr3_aa: CASSLDGYREGYTF
j_call: TRBJ1-1; d_call: NA; clone_size: NA; v_call: TRBV2; cdr3_nt: TGTGCCAGCAGTGGTTGGGAGAACACTGAAGCTTTCTTT; cdr3_aa: CASSGWENTEAFF
j_call: TRBJ2-3; d_call: NA; clone_size: NA; v_call: TRBV10-3; cdr3_nt: TGTGCCATCATGGACAGCACAGATACGCAGTATTTT; cdr3_aa: CAIMDSTDTQYF
j_call: TRBJ2-2; d_call: NA; clone_size: NA; v_call: TRBV11-2; cdr3_nt: TGTGCCAGCAGCCCAGGGGACACCGGGGAGCTGTTTTTT; cdr3_aa: CASSPGDTGELFF
j_call: TRBJ2-2; d_call: NA; clone_size: NA; v_call: TRBV29-1; cdr3_nt: TGCAGCGTCCTCTCTAGGGGGGAGCTGTTTTTT; cdr3_aa: CSVLSRGELFF
j_call: TRBJ1-1; d_call: NA; clone_size: NA; v_call: TRBV5-5; cdr3_nt: TGTGCCAGCACCAGGAACACTGAAGCTTTCTTT; cdr3_aa: CASTRNTEAFF
j_call: TRBJ2-2; d_call: NA; clone_size: NA; v_call: TRBV4-3; cdr3_nt: TGCGCCAGCAGCCAATGGGACACCACCGGGGAGCTGTTTTTT; cdr3_aa: CASSQWDTTGELFF
j_call: TRBJ2-7; d_call: TRBD2; clone_size: NA; v_call: TRBV4-3; cdr3_nt: TGCGCCAGCAGCCAAACTAGCGGATACGAGCAGTACTTC; cdr3_aa: CASSQTSGYEQYF
j_call: TRBJ2-1; d_call: NA; clone_size: NA; v_call: TRBV7-3; cdr3_nt: TGTGCCAGCAGTTCCGGGATAGCCGATCACAATGAGCAGTTCTTC; cdr3_aa: CASSSGIADHNEQFF
j_call: TRBJ2-3; d_call: NA; clone_size: NA; v_call: TRBV6-1; cdr3_nt: TGTGCCGGAGAGGAGGGGGCGGGCACAGATACGCAGTATTTT; cdr3_aa: CAGEEGAGTDTQYF
j_call: TRBJ1-2; d_call: NA; clone_size: NA; v_call: TRBV6-1; cdr3_nt: TGTGCCAGCAGTGAAGGGCCGAACTATGGCTACACCTTC; cdr3_aa: CASSEGPNYGYTF
j_call: TRBJ1-5; d_call: TRBD1; clone_size: NA; v_call: TRBV19; cdr3_nt: TGTGCCAGTAGCGGGACAGAGTTTAGCAATCAGCCCCAGCATTTT; cdr3_aa: CASSGTEFSNQPQHF
j_call: TRBJ2-7; d_call: TRBD1; clone_size: once; v_call: TRBV7-2; cdr3_nt: TGTGCCAGCACCCTTAGGGCAGGGGGCGGCGAGCAGTACTTC; cdr3_aa: CASTLRAGGGEQYF
j_call: TRBJ1-2; d_call: NA; clone_size: NA; v_call: TRBV6-5; cdr3_nt: TGTGCCAGCAGTCGTTCGCGGAGCTGGGGCTACACCTTC; cdr3_aa: CASSRSRSWGYTF
j_call: TRBJ2-2; d_call: TRBD2; clone_size: once; v_call: TRBV28; cdr3_nt: TGTGCCAGCCAGCTAGCGGCAACCGGGGAGCTGTTTTTT; cdr3_aa: CASQLAATGELFF
j_call: TRBJ2-7; d_call: NA; clone_size: NA; v_call: TRBV4-1; cdr3_nt: TGCGCCAGCAGCCCCTATGGACAGCGACAGACCTACGAGCAGTACTTC; cdr3_aa: CASSPYGQRQTYEQYF
j_call: TRBJ2-1; d_call: TRBD2; clone_size: NA; v_call: TRBV19; cdr3_nt: TGTGCCAGTACCCTAACTAGCGGCACCTACAATGAGCAGTTCTTC; cdr3_aa: CASTLTSGTYNEQFF
j_call: TRBJ2-2; d_call: TRBD1; clone_size: NA; v_call: TRBV25-1; cdr3_nt: TGTGCCAGCAGTAAGGGACAGGGGAACACCGGGGAGCTGTTTTTT; cdr3_aa: CASSKGQGNTGELFF
j_call: TRBJ1-2; d_call: NA; clone_size: NA; v_call: TRBV6-5; cdr3_nt: TGTGCCAGCAGTGAAATCTACGGCTACACCTTC; cdr3_aa: CASSEIYGYTF
j_call: TRBJ2-7; d_call: NA; clone_size: once; v_call: TRBV7-2; cdr3_nt: TGTGCCAGCAGCTTAGTCGGGAGTTATGGGTACGAGCAGTACTTC; cdr3_aa: CASSLVGSYGYEQYF
j_call: TRBJ1-1; d_call: NA; clone_size: few; v_call: TRBV7-9; cdr3_nt: TGTGCCAGCAGCTTGGGACCCACTGAAGCTTTCTTT; cdr3_aa: CASSLGPTEAFF
j_call: TRBJ2-3; d_call: TRBD2; clone_size: NA; v_call: TRBV19; cdr3_nt: TGTGCCAGTAGTCTCACTAGCGGGAGTTTTGTGGGTACGCAGTATTTT; cdr3_aa: CASSLTSGSFVGTQYF
j_call: TRBJ2-7; d_call: NA; clone_size: NA; v_call: TRBV6-5; cdr3_nt: TGTGCCAGCAGTTACTCGCCGGGGCGCGACGAGCAGTACTTC; cdr3_aa: CASSYSPGRDEQYF
j_call: TRBJ1-5; d_call: NA; clone_size: NA; v_call: TRBV19; cdr3_nt: TGTGCCAGTAGTATCACAGGGATCAAGACGCCCCAGCATTTT; cdr3_aa: CASSITGIKTPQHF
j_call: TRBJ2-3; d_call: TRBD2; clone_size: NA; v_call: TRBV7-2; cdr3_nt: TGTGCCAGCGATTCCTCGGCCAATCTAGCGGCAGGGATCCGGTTTACGCAGTATTTT; cdr3_aa: CASDSSANLAAGIRFTQYF